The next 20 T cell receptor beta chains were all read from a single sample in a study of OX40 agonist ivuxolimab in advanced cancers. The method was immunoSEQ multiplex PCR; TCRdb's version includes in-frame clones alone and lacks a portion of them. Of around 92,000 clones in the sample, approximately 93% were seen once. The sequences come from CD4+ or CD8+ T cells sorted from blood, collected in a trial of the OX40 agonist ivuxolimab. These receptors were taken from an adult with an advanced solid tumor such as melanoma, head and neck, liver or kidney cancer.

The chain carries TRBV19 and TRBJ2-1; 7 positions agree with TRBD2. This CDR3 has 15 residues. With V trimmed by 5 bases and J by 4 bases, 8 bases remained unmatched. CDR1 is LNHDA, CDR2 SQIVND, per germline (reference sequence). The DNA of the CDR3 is TGTGCCAGTAGTTTCGGACTAGTGGAGTACAATGAGCAGTTCTTC. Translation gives CASSFGLVEYNEQFF. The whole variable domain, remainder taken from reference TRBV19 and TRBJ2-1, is DGGITQSPKYLFRKEGQNVTLSCEQNLNHDAMYWYRQDPGQGLRLIYYSQIVNDFQKGDIAEGYSVSREKKESFPLTVTSAQKNPTAFYLCASSFGLVEYNEQFFGPGTRLTVL.

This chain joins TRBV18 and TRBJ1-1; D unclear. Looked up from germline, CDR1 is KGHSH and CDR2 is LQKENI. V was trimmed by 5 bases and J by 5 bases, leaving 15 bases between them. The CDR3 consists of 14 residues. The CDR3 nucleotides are TGTGCCAGCTCAACGACGATAGAAGGAACTGAAGCTTTCTTT. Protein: CASSTTIEGTEAFF.

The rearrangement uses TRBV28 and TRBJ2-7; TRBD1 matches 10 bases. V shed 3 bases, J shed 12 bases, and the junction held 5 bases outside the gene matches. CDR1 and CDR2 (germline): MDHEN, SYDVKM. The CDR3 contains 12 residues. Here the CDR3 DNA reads TGTGCCAGCAGTTTCGGGACAGGGGAAAGGTACTTC. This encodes CASSFGTGERYF.

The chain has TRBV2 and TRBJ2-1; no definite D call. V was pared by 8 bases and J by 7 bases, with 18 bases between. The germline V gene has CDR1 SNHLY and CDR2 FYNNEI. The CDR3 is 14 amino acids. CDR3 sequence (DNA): TGTGCCAGCTACGGGTTAAGCCAAGGAAATGAGCAGTTCTTC. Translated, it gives CASYGLSQGNEQFF.

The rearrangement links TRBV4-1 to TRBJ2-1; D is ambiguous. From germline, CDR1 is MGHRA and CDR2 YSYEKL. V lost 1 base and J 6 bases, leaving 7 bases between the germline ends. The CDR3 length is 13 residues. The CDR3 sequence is CASSQGQINEQFF. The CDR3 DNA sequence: TGCGCCAGCAGCCAAGGGCAGATCAATGAGCAGTTCTTC.

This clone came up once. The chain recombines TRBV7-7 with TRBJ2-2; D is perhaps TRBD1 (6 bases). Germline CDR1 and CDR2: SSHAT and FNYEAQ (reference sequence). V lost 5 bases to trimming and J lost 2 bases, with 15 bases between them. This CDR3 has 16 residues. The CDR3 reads CASSPRQALNTGELFF. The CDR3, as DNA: TGTGCCAGCAGCCCCAGACAGGCTCTCAACACCGGGGAGCTGTTTTTT.

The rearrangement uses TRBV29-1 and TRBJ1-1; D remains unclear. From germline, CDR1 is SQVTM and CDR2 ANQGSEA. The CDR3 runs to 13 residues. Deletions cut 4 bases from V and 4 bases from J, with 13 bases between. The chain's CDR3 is CSVVFGRSTEAFF. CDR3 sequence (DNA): TGCAGCGTTGTTTTCGGGAGGAGCACTGAAGCTTTCTTT.

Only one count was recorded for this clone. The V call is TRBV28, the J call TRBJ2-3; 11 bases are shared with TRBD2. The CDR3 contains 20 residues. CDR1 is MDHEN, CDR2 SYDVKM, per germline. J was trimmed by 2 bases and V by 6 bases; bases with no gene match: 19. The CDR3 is CASSPPGLAVLEGDTDTQYF. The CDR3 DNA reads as TGTGCCAGCAGCCCCCCGGGACTAGCGGTTTTAGAGGGTGACACAGATACGCAGTATTTT.

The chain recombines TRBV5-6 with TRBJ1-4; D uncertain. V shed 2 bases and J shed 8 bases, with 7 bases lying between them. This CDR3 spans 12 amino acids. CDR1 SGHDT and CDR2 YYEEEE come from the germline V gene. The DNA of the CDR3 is TGTGCCAGCAGCTTCCTCGAGGAAAAACTGTTTTTT. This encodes CASSFLEEKLFF.

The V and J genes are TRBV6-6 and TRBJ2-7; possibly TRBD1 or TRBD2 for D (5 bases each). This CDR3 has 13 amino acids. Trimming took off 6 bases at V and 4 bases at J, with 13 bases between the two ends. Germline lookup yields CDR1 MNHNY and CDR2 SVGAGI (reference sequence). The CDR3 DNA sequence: TGTGCCAGCAGCTTCGGGGCTATTTACGAGCAGTACTTC. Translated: CASSFGAIYEQYF.

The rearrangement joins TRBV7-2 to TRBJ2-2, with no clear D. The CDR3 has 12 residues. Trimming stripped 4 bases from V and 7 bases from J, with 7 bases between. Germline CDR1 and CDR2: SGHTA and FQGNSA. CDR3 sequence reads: CASSWAVGELFF. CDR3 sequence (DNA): TGTGCCAGCAGCTGGGCAGTCGGGGAGCTGTTTTTT.

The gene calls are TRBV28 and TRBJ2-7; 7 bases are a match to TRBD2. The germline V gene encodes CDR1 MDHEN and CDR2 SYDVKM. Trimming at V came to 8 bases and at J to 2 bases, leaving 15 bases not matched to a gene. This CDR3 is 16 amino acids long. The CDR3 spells CASAEGPSGFAYEQYF. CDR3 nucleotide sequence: TGTGCCAGCGCCGAGGGGCCTAGCGGCTTTGCCTACGAGCAGTACTTC. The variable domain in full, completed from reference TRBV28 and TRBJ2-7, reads DVKVTQSSRYLVKRTGEKVFLECVQDMDHENMFWYRQDPGLGLRLIYFSYDVKMKEKGDIPEGYSVSREKKERFSLILESASTNQTSMYLCASAEGPSGFAYEQYFGPGTRLTVT.

This chain's CDR3 is CASSGGYQETQYF. The CDR3 DNA sequence: TGTGCCAGTAGTGGGGGGTACCAAGAGACCCAGTACTTC. The chain joins TRBV7-2 to TRBJ2-5; perhaps TRBD2 as D (6 bases). With 9 bases removed from V and 0 bases from J, the gap between germline ends came to 11 bases. This CDR3 contains 13 residues. CDR1 SGHTA and CDR2 FQGNSA come from the germline V gene.

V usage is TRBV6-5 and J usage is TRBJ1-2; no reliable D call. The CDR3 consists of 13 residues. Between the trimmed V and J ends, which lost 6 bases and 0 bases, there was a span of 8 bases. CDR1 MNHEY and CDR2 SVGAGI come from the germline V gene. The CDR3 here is CASSPGSNYGYTF. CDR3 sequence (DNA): TGTGCCAGCAGCCCGGGATCTAACTATGGCTACACCTTC.

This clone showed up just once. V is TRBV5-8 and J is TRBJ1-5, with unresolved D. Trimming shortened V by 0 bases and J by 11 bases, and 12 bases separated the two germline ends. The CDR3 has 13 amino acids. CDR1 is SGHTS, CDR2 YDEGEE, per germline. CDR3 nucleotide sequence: TGTGCCAGCAGCTTGGGACCCGCGAGGGCCCAGCATTTT. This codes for CASSLGPARAQHF.

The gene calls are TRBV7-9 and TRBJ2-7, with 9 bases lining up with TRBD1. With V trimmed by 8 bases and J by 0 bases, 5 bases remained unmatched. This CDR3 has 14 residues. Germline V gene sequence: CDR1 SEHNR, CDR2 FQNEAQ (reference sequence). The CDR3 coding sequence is TGTGCCAGCGTAAGGACAGGGGACTCCTACGAGCAGTACTTC. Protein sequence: CASVRTGDSYEQYF.

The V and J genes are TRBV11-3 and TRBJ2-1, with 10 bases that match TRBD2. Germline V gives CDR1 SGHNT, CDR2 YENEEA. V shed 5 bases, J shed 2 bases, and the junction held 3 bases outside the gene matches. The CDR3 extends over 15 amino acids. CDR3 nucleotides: TGTGCCAGCAGCCTCGGGACTAGCGCCTACAATGAGCAGTTCTTC. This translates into CASSLGTSAYNEQFF.

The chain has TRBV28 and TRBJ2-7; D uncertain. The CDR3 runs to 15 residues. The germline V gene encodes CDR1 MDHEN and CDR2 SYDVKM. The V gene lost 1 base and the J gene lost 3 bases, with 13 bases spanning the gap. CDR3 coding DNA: TGTGCCAGCAGTTTATTCACCGGGCCCGACTACGAGCAGTACTTC. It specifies CASSLFTGPDYEQYF.

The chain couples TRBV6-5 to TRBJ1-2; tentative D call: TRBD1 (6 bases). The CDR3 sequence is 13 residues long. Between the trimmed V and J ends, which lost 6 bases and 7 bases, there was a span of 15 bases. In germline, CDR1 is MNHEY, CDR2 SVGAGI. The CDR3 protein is CASSPDSAGGYTF. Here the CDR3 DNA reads TGTGCCAGCAGCCCGGACAGTGCTGGTGGCTACACCTTC.

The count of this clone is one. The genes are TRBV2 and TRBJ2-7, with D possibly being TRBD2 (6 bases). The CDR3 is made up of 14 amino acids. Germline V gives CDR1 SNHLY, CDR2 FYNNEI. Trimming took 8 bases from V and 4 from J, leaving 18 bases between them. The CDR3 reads CASHTAEGRYEQYF. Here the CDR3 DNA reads TGTGCCAGCCATACCGCGGAGGGGAGGTACGAGCAGTACTTC.